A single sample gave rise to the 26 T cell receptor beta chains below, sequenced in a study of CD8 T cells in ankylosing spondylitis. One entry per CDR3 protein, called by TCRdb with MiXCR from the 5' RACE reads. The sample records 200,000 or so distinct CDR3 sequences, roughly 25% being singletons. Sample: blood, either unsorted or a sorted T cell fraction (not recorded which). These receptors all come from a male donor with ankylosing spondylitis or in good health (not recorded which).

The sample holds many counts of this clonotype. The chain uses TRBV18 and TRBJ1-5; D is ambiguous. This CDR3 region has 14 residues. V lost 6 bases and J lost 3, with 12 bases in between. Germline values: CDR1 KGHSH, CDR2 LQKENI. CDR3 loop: CASSRNEHNQPQHF. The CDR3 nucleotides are TGTGCCAGCTCCCGAAACGAGCACAATCAGCCCCAGCATTTT. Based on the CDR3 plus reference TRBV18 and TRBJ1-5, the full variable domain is NAGVMQNPRHLVRRRGQEARLRCSPMKGHSHVYWYRQLPEEGLKFMVYLQKENIIDESGMPKERFSAEFPKEGPSILRIQQVVRGDSAAYFCASSRNEHNQPQHFGDGTRLSIL.

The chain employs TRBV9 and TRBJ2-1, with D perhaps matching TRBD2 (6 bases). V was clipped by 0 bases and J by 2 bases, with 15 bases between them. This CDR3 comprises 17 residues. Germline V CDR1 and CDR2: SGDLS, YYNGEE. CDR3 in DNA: TGTGCCAGCAGCGTAGACGGTTACTCGGGAGCCTACAATGAGCAGTTCTTC. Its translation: CASSVDGYSGAYNEQFF.

The CDR3 DNA follows: TGCGCCAGCAGCGAGGCCAGCGGGAGGGTTGGGCAGTTCTTC. Amino acid sequence: CASSEASGRVGQFF. The chain combines TRBV5-1 with TRBJ2-1; 10 nucleotides align to TRBD2. The germline V gene has CDR1 SGHRS and CDR2 YFSETQ. With V trimmed by 4 bases and J by 12 bases, 10 bases remained unmatched. The CDR3 length is 14 residues.

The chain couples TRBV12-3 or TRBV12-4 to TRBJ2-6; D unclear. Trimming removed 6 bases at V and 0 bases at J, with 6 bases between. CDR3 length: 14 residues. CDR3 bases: TGTGCCAGCAGCACAAGCTCTGGGGCCAACGTCCTGACTTTC. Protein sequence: CASSTSSGANVLTF.

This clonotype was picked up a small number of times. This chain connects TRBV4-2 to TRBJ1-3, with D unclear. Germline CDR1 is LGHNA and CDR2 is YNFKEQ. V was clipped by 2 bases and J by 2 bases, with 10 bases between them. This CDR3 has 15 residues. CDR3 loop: CASSQLDAAGNTIYF. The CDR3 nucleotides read TGTGCCAGCAGCCAACTCGACGCGGCTGGAAACACCATATATTTT.

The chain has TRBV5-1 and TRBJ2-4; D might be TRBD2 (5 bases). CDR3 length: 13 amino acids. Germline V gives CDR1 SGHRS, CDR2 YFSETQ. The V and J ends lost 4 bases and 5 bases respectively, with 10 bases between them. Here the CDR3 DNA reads TGCGCCAGCAGCCCTGGCGGGCAAAACATTCAGTACTTC. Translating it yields CASSPGGQNIQYF.

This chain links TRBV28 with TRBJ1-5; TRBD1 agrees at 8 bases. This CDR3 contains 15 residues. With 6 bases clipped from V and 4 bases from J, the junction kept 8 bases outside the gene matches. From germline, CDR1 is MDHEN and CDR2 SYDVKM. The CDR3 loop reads CASREQGGLNQPQHF. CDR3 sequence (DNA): TGTGCCAGCAGAGAACAGGGGGGACTAAATCAGCCCCAGCATTTT.

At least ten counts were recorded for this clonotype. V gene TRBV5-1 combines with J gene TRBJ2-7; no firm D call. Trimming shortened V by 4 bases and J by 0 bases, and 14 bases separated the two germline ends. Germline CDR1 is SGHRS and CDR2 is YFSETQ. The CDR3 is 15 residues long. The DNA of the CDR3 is TGCGCCAGCAGCAAGGGCCCAGCTAACTCCTACGAGCAGTACTTC. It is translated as CASSKGPANSYEQYF.

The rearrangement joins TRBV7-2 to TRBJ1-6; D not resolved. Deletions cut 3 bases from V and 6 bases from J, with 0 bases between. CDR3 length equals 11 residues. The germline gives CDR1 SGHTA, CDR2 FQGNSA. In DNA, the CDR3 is TGTGCCAGCAGCTTTAATTCACCCCTCCACTTT. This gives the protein CASSFNSPLHF.

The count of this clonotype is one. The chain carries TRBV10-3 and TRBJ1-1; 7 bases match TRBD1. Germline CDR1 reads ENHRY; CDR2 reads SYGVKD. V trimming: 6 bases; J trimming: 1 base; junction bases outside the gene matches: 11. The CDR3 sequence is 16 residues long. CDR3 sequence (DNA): TGTGCCATCAGCAAACTCCTGACAGGGCAGAACACTGAAGCTTTCTTT. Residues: CAISKLLTGQNTEAFF.

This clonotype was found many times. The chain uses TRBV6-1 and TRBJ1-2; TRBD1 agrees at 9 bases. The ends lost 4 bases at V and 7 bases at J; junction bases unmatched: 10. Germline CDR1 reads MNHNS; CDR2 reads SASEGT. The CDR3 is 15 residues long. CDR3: CASSADPGQGVGYTF. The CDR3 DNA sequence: TGTGCCAGCAGTGCAGATCCGGGACAGGGAGTTGGCTACACCTTC.

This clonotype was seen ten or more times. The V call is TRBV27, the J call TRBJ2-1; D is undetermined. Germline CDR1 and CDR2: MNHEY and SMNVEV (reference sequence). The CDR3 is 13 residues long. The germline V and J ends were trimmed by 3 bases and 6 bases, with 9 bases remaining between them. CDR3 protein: CASSFGRSNEQFF. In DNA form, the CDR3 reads TGTGCCAGCAGTTTCGGACGGAGCAATGAGCAGTTCTTC.

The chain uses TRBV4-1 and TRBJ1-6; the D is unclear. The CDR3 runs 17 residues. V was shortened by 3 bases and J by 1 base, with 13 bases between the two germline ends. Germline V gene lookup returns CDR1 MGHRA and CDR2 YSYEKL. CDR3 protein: CASSHYFLGSYNSPLHF. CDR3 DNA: TGCGCCAGCAGCCACTATTTCTTGGGGTCCTATAATTCACCCCTCCACTTT.

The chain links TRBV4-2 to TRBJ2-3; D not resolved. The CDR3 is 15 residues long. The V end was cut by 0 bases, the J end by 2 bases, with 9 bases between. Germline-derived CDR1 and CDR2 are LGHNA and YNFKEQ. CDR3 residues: CASSQDSGYTDTQYF. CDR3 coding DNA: TGTGCCAGCAGCCAAGATTCGGGCTACACAGATACGCAGTATTTT.

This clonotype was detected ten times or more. CDR3 loop: CSVDSYNEQFF. In nucleotides, the CDR3 is TGCAGCGTTGACAGCTACAATGAGCAGTTCTTC. The J gene is TRBJ2-1, the V gene TRBV29-1; D remains unclear. In germline, CDR1 is SQVTM, CDR2 ANQGSEA. Trimming took 3 bases from V and 3 from J, leaving 3 bases between them. The CDR3 loop spans 11 amino acids.

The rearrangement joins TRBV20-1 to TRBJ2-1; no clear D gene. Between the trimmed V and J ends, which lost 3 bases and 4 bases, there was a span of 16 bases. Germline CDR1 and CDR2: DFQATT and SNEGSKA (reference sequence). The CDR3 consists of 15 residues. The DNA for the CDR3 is TGCAGTGCTAGCCCCTCCCGCGGAATGTACAATGAGCAGTTCTTC. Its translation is CSASPSRGMYNEQFF.

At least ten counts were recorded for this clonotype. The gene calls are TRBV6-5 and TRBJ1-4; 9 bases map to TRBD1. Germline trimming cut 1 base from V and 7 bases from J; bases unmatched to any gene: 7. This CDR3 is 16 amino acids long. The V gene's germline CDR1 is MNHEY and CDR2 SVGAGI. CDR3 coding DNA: TGTGCCAGCAGTTACTGGCCGGGACAGGGTCTTGAAAAACTGTTTTTT. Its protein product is CASSYWPGQGLEKLFF.

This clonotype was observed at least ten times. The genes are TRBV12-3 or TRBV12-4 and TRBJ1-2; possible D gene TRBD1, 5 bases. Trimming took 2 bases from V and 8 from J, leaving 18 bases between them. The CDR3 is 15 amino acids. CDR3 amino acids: CASSLNLADSGGYTF. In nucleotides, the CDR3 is TGTGCCAGCAGTTTAAATTTAGCCGACAGCGGAGGCTACACCTTC.

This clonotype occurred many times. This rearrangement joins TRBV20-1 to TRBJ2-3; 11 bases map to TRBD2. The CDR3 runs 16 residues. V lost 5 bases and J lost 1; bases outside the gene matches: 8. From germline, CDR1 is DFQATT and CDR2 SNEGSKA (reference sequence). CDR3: CSAHRILAGGTDTQYF. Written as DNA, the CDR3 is TGCAGTGCTCACAGGATACTAGCGGGAGGCACAGATACGCAGTATTTT.

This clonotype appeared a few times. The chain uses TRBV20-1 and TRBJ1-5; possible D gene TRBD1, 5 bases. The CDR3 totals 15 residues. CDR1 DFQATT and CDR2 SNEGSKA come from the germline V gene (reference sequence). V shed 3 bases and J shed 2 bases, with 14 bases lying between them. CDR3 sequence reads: CSASGGGHGNQPQHF. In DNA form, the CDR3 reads TGCAGTGCTAGCGGGGGGGGTCACGGCAATCAGCCCCAGCATTTT.

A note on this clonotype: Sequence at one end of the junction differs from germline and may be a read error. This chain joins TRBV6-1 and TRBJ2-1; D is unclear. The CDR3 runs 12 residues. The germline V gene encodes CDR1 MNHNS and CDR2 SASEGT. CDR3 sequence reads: CASSEPQVFQNF. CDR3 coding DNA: TGTGCCAGCAGTGAACCGCAAGTTTTCCAAAACTTC.

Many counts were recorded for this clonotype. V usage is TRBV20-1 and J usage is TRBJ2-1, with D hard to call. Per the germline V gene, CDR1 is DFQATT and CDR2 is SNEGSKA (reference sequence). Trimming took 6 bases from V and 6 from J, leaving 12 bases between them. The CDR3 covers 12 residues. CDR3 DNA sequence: TGCAGTGCCGTCTTGGCCATCAATGAGCAGTTCTTC. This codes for CSAVLAINEQFF.

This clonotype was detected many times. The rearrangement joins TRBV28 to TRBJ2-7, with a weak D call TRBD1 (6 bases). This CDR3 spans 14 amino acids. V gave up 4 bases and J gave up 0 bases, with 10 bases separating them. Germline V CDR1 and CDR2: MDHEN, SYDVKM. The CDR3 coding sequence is TGTGCCAGCAGTTGGACAGAGGTCTCCTACGAGCAGTACTTC. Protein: CASSWTEVSYEQYF.

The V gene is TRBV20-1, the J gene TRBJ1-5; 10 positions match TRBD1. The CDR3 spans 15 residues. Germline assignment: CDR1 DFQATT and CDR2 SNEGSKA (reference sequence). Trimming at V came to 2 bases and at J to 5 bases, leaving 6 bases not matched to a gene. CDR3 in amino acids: CSARSRQGADQPQHF. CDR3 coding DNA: TGCAGTGCTAGAAGTCGACAGGGGGCGGATCAGCCCCAGCATTTT.

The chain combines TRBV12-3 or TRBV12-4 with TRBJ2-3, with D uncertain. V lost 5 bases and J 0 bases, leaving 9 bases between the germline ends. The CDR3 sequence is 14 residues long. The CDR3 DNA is TGTGCCAGCAGTCCTATAGCTAGCACAGATACGCAGTATTTT. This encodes CASSPIASTDTQYF.

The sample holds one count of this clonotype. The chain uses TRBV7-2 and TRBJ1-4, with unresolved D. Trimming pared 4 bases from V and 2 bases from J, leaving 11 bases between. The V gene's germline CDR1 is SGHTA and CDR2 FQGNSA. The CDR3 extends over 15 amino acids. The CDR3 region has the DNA TGTGCCAGCAGCTCCTACAGTTCCACTAATGAAAAACTGTTTTTT. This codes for CASSSYSSTNEKLFF. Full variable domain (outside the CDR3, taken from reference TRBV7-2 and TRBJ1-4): GAGVSQSPSNKVTEKGKDVELRCDPISGHTALYWYRQSLGQGLEFLIYFQGNSAPDKSGLPSDRFSAERTGGSVSTLTIQRTQQEDSAVYLCASSSYSSTNEKLFFGSGTQLSVL.